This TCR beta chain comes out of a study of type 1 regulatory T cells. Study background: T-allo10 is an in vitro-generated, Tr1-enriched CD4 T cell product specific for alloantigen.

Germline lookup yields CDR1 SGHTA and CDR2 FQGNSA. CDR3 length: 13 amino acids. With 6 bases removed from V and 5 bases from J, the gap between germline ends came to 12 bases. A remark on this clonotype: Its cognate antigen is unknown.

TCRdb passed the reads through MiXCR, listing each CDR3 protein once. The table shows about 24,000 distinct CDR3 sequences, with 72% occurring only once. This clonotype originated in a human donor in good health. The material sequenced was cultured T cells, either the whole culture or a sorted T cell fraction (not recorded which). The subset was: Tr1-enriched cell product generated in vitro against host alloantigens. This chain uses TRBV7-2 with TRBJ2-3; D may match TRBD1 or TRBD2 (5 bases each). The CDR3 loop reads CASRGGGGDTQYF. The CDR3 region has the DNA TGTGCCAGCAGGGGTGGGGGTGGAGATACGCAGTATTTT.